This T cell receptor beta chain emerged from a study of blood T cell repertoires in COVID-19. Study at large: Specimens from acute and convalescent COVID-19 originated in the United States, Italy and Spain. Sample material is recorded as cDNA or gDNA derived from T cells, B-cell-depleted T cells, or PBMCs.

The CDR3 contains 11 residues. The V gene lost 5 bases and the J gene lost 5 bases, with 6 bases spanning the gap. CDR1 and CDR2 from the germline V gene are SNHLY and FYNNEI. Authors' analysis steps: From reference gene primer amplification, estimates of nucleated cell counts were derived. The data were produced by immunoSEQ multiplex PCR, yet TCRdb's version contains in-frame clones alone and is incomplete. V and J calls and clone size are as listed in that table; D and trimming were resolved from the DNA. The table lists approximately 100,000 clones, about 70% of them singletons. J is TRBJ2-5 and V is TRBV2, with no clear D. The specimen sequenced was peripheral blood. The TCR was taken from a human donor with acute or convalescent COVID-19. The donor label of this sample is uncertain. CDR3 amino acids: CASSPLETQYF. CDR3 sequence (DNA): TGTGCCAGCAGTCCTCTGGAGACCCAGTACTTC.